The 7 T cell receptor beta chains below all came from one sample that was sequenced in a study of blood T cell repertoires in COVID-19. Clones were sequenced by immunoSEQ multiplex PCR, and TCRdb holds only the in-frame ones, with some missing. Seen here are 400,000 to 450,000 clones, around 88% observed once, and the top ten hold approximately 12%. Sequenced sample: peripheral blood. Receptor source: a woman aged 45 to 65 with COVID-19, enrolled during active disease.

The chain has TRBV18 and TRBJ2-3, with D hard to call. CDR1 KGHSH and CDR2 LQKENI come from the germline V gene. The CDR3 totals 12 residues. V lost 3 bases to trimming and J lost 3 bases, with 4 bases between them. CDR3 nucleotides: TGTGCCAGCTCACCCAGGACAGATACGCAGTATTTT. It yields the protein CASSPRTDTQYF.

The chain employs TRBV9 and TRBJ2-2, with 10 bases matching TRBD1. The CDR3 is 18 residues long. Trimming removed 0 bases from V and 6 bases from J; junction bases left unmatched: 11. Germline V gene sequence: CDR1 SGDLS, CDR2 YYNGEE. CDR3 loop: CASSVGVRGTGAPGELFF. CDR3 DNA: TGTGCCAGCAGCGTAGGTGTGAGGGGGACAGGGGCCCCCGGGGAGCTGTTTTTT.

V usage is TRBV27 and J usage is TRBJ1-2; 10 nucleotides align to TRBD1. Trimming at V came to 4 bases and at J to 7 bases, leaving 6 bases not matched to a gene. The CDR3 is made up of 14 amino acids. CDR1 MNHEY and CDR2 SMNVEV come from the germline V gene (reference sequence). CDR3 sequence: CASSYAGQGVGYTF. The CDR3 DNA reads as TGTGCCAGCAGTTACGCTGGACAGGGGGTTGGCTACACCTTC.

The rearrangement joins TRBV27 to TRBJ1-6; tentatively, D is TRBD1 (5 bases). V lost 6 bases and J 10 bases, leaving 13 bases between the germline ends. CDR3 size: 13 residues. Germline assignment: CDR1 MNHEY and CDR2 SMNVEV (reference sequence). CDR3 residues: CASRVQVGSPLHF. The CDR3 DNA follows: TGTGCCAGCAGGGTACAGGTTGGCTCACCCCTCCACTTT.

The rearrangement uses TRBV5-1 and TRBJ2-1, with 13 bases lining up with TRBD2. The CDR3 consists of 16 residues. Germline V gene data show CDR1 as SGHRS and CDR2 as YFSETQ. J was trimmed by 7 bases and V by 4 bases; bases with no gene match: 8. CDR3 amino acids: CASSPQTSGGINEQFF. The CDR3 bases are TGCGCCAGCAGCCCCCAGACTAGCGGGGGGATTAATGAGCAGTTCTTC.

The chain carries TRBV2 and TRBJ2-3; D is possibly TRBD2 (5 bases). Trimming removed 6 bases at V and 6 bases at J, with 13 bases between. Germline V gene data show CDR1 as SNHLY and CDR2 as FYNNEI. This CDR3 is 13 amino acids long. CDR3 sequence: CASRRPERDTQYF. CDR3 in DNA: TGTGCCAGCAGGAGGCCGGAGCGGGATACGCAGTATTTT.

CDR3 sequence: CASSLGLAGGMAQYF. CDR3 sequence (DNA): TGTGCCAGCAGCTTGGGGCTAGCGGGGGGCATGGCGCAGTATTTT. The chain carries TRBV5-5 and TRBJ2-3; 11 bases are shared with TRBD2. The germline V gene encodes CDR1 SGHKS and CDR2 YYEKEE (reference sequence). V lost 0 bases to trimming and J lost 10 bases; unmatched junction nucleotides: 7. The CDR3 is made up of 15 amino acids.